The 14 T cell receptor beta chains in this list originate from one sample, sequenced in a study of T cell clonotyping in hematopoietic cell transplantation. Assay: immunoSEQ multiplex PCR; the TCRdb copy retains only in-frame clones and omits some. The sample lists about 36,000 clones; roughly 94% were seen once. Time point described: recipient sample about 28 days before transplant, after cytoreduction. The specimen comprised peripheral blood mononuclear cells, sampled before stem cell transplant. The receptors derive from a middle-aged man with chronic myeloid leukemia. Some clones in this sample may be carry-over from other donors' samples.

This chain joins TRBV7-2 and TRBJ1-3, with a possible D match to TRBD1 (6 bases). Germline-derived CDR1 and CDR2 are SGHTA and FQGNSA. Deletions cut 5 bases from V and 0 bases from J, with 14 bases between. The CDR3 extends over 16 amino acids. The CDR3 loop is CASSGRTASSGNTIYF. The CDR3 coding sequence is TGTGCCAGCAGCGGCAGGACAGCGAGCTCTGGAAACACCATATATTTT.

V and J are TRBV19 and TRBJ1-1; D gene uncertain. The germline CDR1 and CDR2 sequences are LNHDA and SQIVND (reference sequence). The CDR3 has 14 amino acids. Trimming removed 1 base at V and 2 bases at J, with 8 bases between. The CDR3 here is CASSIGTANTEAFF. The CDR3 nucleotides are TGTGCCAGTAGTATAGGGACGGCCAACACTGAAGCTTTCTTT.

Written as DNA, the CDR3 is TGCGCCAGCAGCCAGAACCCGCAGGAGCTCTCCTACGAGCAGTACTTC. Protein sequence: CASSQNPQELSYEQYF. The chain carries TRBV5-1 and TRBJ2-7; no clear D gene. The CDR3 loop spans 16 amino acids. V lost 4 bases and J 0 bases, leaving 17 bases between the germline ends. CDR1 is SGHRS and CDR2 is YFSETQ in the germline V gene.

This rearrangement joins TRBV6-6 to TRBJ1-5; 7 bases fit TRBD1. There are 14 residues in the CDR3. Germline trimming cut 6 bases from V and 6 bases from J; bases unmatched to any gene: 8. In germline, CDR1 is MNHNY, CDR2 SVGAGI (reference sequence). CDR3 nucleotides: TGTGCCAGCAGGCCTGGACAGGACATTCAGCCCCAGCATTTT. It yields the protein CASRPGQDIQPQHF.

The chain links TRBV7-3 to TRBJ2-2; no firm D call. Germline CDR1 and CDR2: SGHTA and FQGTGA. The CDR3 extends over 13 amino acids. Deletions cut 2 bases from V and 1 base from J, with 2 bases between. CDR3 in DNA: TGTGCCAGCAGCTTAGAGAACACCGGGGAGCTGTTTTTT. Residues: CASSLENTGELFF.

The chain recombines TRBV7-2 with TRBJ2-1; no clear D. Trimming took off 2 bases at V and 0 bases at J, with 8 bases between the two ends. This CDR3 comprises 15 residues. Germline CDR1 reads SGHTA; CDR2 reads FQGNSA. CDR3 sequence reads: CASSLTVSSYNEQFF. CDR3 sequence (DNA): TGTGCCAGCAGCTTAACGGTAAGCTCCTACAATGAGCAGTTCTTC.

This clone was seen a handful of times. The rearrangement uses TRBV10-3 and TRBJ1-1; 8 bases line up with TRBD1. This CDR3 contains 14 residues. The V and J ends lost 6 bases and 10 bases, in that order; junction bases with no gene match: 13. CDR1 and CDR2 from the germline V gene are ENHRY and SYGVKD. CDR3 sequence: CAISLQGESSGAFF. The DNA of the CDR3 is TGTGCCATCAGCCTACAGGGGGAGAGTTCGGGAGCTTTCTTT.

This clone has just one count. This chain joins TRBV29-1 and TRBJ2-5, with D unclear. CDR1 SQVTM and CDR2 ANQGSEA come from the germline V gene. The CDR3 consists of 12 residues. V lost 6 bases and J lost 4, with 12 bases in between. CDR3 residues: CSVQNGLETQYF. Here the CDR3 DNA reads TGCAGCGTACAAAATGGGTTAGAGACCCAGTACTTC.

The CDR3 bases are TGTGCCAGCAGCGCCGGACTGAATAATGAAAAACTGTTTTTT. It codes for CASSAGLNNEKLFF. J is TRBJ1-4 and V is TRBV7-8; D is ambiguous. Looked up from germline, CDR1 is SGHVS and CDR2 is FQNEAQ. V was trimmed by 5 bases and J by 4 bases, leaving 11 bases between them. The CDR3 is 14 amino acids. The full variable domain, in which reference TRBV7-8 and TRBJ1-4 provide the parts outside the CDR3, is GAGVSQSPRYKVAKRGQDVALRCDPISGHVSLFWYQQALGQGPEFLTYFQNEAQLDKSGLPSDRFFAERPEGSVSTLKIQRTQQEDSAVYLCASSAGLNNEKLFFGSGTQLSVL.

Comment on this clone: This specimen includes other DNA sequences encoding the same CDR3. V gene TRBV7-2 combines with J gene TRBJ1-1, with 7 bases fitting TRBD1. The CDR3 is 13 residues long. The trim removed 4 bases at V and 5 bases at J, leaving 4 bases unmatched. In germline, CDR1 is SGHTA, CDR2 FQGNSA. The CDR3 sequence is CASSSSGGTEAFF. Here the CDR3 DNA reads TGTGCCAGCAGCTCTTCAGGGGGGACTGAAGCTTTCTTT.

The chain has TRBV7-9 and TRBJ1-6, with a weak D call TRBD1 (6 bases). CDR1 is SEHNR, CDR2 FQNEAQ, per germline (reference sequence). This CDR3 spans 14 amino acids. The V and J ends lost 5 bases and 10 bases respectively, with 15 bases between them. CDR3 region: CASSKGGLDSPLHF. CDR3 coding DNA: TGTGCCAGCAGCAAGGGGGGGCTTGACTCACCCCTCCACTTT.

CDR3 sequence (DNA): TGTGCCTGGAGTGTAAGCGAGGACACTGAAGCTTTCTTT. Translating it yields CAWSVSEDTEAFF. The V call is TRBV30, the J call TRBJ1-1; no definite D call. The V end lost 0 bases, the J end lost 3 bases, and 8 bases lay between the germline ends. CDR3 length: 13 residues. Germline V gene data show CDR1 as GTSNPN and CDR2 as SVGIG (reference sequence).

V and J are TRBV11-2 and TRBJ2-1; 7 nucleotides agree with TRBD1. The V gene's germline CDR1 is SGHAT and CDR2 FQNNGV. The CDR3 consists of 17 residues. With 4 bases clipped from V and 1 base from J, the junction kept 10 bases outside the gene matches. Here the CDR3 DNA reads TGTGCCAGCAGCTCAAACGCTAACAGGGGTTCCTACAATGAGCAGTTCTTC. Residues: CASSSNANRGSYNEQFF.

This clone came up a few times. The chain joins TRBV7-2 to TRBJ1-2; weak D call: TRBD1 (5 bases). Germline CDR1 is SGHTA and CDR2 is FQGNSA. This CDR3 contains 14 residues. Trimming took 4 bases from V and 5 from J, leaving 14 bases between them. CDR3 coding DNA: TGTGCCAGCAGCTGGGAGGGGCAGGGATATGGCTACACCTTC. It codes for CASSWEGQGYGYTF.